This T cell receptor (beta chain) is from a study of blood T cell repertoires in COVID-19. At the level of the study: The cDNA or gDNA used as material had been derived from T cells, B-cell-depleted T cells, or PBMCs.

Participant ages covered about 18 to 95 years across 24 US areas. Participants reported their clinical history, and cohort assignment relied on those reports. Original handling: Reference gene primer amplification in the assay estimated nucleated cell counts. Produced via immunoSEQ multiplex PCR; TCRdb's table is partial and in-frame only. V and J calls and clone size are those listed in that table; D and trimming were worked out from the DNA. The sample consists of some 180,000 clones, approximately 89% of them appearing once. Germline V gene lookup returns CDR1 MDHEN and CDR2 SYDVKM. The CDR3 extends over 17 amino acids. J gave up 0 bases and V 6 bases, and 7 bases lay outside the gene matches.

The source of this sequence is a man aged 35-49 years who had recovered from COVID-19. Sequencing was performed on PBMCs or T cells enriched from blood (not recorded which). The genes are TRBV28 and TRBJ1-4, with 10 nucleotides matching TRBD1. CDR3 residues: CASSSTGQGATNEKLFF. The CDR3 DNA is TGTGCCAGCAGCTCTACTGGACAGGGGGCAACTAATGAAAAACTGTTTTTT.